Ten or more counts support the clone carrying this T cell receptor beta chain. Its antigen remains unidentified. TCR beta cDNA libraries included unique molecular identifiers. With roughly 0.85 to 11 million T cells as the source, a few hundred thousand cDNA molecules resulted. MiXCR, run by TCRdb on the PCR reads, gives a single entry per CDR3 protein. Here the sample spans about 760,000 distinct CDR3 sequences, 25% to 30% being singletons. This CDR3 is 12 amino acids long. V gave up 1 base and J gave up 7 bases, with 5 bases separating them. These data originate in a study of post-analysis software for immune sequencing data. Across the whole study: Relapsing-remitting, secondary progressive and progressive-relapsing multiple sclerosis courses were included.

Study-wide results and caveats: For normalized Chao1 diversity, multiple sclerosis patients scored significantly lower than controls did. With TRBV5-6, TRBV5-1 and TRBV20-1 included, about 5 TRBV segments were more frequent in patients than in controls. Strong co-clustering by F measure was seen for same-batch samples.

The chain joins TRBV12-3 or TRBV12-4 to TRBJ2-1; D unclear. Source material: blood. The TCR originated in a girl under 18 with multiple sclerosis. CDR3 DNA: TGTGCCAGCAGTTTAGAGAGAAATGAGCAGTTCTTC. Its protein is CASSLERNEQFF.